This TCR beta chain was profiled in a study of T cells after somatic rescue of genetic block. TCRdb's table, derived via immunoSEQ multiplex PCR, lists solely in-frame clones and lacks some. Of under 150,000 clones in the sample, 75% to 95% are singletons; the top ten hold about 1.5%. The CDR3 is 18 residues long. The V gene lost 2 bases and the J gene lost 0 bases, with 14 bases spanning the gap. Germline CDR1 is MGHRA and CDR2 is YSYEKL. This TCR was sampled from a young woman. The gene calls are TRBV4-1 and TRBJ2-6; TRBD1 is a possible D gene (5 bases). The sample comprised peripheral blood mononuclear cells (PBMCs). This CDR3 is CASSQRPRAASGANVLTF. DNA for the CDR3: TGCGCCAGCAGCCAAAGGCCCAGGGCAGCCTCTGGGGCCAACGTCCTGACTTTC.